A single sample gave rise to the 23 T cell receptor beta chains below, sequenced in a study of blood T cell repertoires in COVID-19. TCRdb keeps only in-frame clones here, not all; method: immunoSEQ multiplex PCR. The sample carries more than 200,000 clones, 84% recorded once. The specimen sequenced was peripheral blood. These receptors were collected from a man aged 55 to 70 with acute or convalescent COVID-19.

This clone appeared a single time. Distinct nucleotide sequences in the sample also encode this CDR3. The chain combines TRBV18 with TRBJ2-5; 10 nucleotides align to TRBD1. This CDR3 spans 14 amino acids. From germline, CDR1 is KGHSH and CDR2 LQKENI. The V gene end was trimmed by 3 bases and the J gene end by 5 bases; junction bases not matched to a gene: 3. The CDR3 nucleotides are TGTGCCAGCTCACCTTTGGACAGGGGGGAGACCCAGTACTTC. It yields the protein CASSPLDRGETQYF.

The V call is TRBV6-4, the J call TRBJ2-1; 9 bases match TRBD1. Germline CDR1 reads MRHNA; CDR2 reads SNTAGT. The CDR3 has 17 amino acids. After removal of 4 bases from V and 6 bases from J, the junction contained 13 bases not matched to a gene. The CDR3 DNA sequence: TGTGCCAGCAGTGCCTCATGGGCACAGGGGGCAAGCAATGAGCAGTTCTTC. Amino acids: CASSASWAQGASNEQFF.

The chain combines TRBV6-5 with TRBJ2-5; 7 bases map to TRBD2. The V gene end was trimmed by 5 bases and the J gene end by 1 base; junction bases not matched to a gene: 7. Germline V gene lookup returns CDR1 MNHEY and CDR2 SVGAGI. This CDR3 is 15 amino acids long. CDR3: CASSTLAETQETQYF. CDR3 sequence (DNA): TGTGCCAGCAGTACCCTAGCGGAAACCCAAGAGACCCAGTACTTC.

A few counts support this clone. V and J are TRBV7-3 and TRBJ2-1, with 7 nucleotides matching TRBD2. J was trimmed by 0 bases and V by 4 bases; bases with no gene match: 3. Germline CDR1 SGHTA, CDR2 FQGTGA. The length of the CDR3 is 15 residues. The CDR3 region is CASSYGRPSYNEQFF. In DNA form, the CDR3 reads TGTGCCAGCAGCTACGGGAGGCCCTCCTACAATGAGCAGTTCTTC.

CDR3 residues: CASSIRLAGTGELFF. CDR3 DNA sequence: TGTGCCAGCAGCATTAGACTAGCGGGCACCGGGGAGCTGTTTTTT. The chain recombines TRBV14 with TRBJ2-2, with 10 nucleotides matching TRBD2. In germline, CDR1 is SGHDN, CDR2 FVKESK. The CDR3 contains 15 residues. Germline trimming cut 5 bases from V and 4 bases from J; bases unmatched to any gene: 4.

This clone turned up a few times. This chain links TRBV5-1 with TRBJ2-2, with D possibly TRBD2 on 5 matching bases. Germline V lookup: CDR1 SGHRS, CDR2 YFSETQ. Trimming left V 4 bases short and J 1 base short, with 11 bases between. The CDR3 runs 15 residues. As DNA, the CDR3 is TGCGCCAGCAGCACACTAGGAGGGAACACCGGGGAGCTGTTTTTT. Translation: CASSTLGGNTGELFF.

The CDR3 DNA reads TGTGCCAGCACCCCGGACAGGGACAGCTCTGGAAACACCATATATTTT. Its translation: CASTPDRDSSGNTIYF. The J gene is TRBJ1-3, the V gene TRBV4-2; TRBD1 agrees at 8 bases. The junction had 8 bases not matched to a gene; V was cut back by 7 bases and J by 0 bases. Germline V gene lookup returns CDR1 LGHNA and CDR2 YNFKEQ. This CDR3 has 16 amino acids.

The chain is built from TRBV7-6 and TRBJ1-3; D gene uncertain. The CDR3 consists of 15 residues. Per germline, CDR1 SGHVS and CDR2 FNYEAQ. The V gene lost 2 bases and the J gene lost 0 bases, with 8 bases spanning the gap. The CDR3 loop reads CASSLMGSSGNTIYF. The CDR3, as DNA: TGTGCCAGCAGCTTAATGGGCTCCTCTGGAAACACCATATATTTT.

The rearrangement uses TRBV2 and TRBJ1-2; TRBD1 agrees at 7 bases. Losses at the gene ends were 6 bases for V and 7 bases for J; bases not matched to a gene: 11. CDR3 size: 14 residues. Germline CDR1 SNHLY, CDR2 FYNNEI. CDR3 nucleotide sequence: TGTGCCAGCAGGGTACCTGACAGGGTTGGTGGCTACACCTTC. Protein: CASRVPDRVGGYTF.

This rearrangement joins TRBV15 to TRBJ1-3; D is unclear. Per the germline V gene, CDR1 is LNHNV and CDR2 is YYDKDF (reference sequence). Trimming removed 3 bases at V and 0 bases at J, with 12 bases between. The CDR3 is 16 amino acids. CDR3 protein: CATSSRHLFSGNTIYF. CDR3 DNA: TGTGCCACCAGCAGCAGACATCTTTTCTCTGGAAACACCATATATTTT.

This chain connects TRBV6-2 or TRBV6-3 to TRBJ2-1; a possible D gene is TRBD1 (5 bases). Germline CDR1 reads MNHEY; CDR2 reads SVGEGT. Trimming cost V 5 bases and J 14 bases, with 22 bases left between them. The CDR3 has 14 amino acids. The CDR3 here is CASSAPWGGREEFF. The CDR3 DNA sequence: TGTGCCAGCAGTGCCCCCTGGGGCGGCCGAGAGGAGTTCTTC.

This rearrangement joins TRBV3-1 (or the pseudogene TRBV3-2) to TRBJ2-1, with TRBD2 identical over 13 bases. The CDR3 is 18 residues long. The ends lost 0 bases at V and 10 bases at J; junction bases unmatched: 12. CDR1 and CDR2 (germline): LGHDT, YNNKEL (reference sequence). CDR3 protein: CASSQDLGTSGTRREQFF. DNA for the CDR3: TGTGCCAGCAGCCAAGATTTGGGGACTAGCGGGACACGAAGGGAGCAGTTCTTC.

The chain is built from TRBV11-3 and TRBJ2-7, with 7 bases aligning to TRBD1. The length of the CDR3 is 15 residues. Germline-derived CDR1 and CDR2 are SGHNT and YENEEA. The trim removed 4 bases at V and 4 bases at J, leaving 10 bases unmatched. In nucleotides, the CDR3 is TGTGCCAGCAGCTCACAACAGGGGCGAGGGTACGAGCAGTACTTC. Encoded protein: CASSSQQGRGYEQYF.

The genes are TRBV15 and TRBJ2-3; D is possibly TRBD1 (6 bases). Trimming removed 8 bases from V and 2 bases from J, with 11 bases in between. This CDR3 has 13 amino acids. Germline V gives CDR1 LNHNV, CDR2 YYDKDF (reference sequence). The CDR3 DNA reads TGTGCCACCGCGACAGGACCCACAGATACGCAGTATTTT. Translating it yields CATATGPTDTQYF. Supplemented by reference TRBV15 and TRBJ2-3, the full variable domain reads DAMVIQNPRYQVTQFGKPVTLSCSQTLNHNVMYWYQQKSSQAPKLLFHYYDKDFNNEADTPDNFQSRRPNTSFCFLDIRSPGLGDTAMYLCATATGPTDTQYFGPGTRLTVL.

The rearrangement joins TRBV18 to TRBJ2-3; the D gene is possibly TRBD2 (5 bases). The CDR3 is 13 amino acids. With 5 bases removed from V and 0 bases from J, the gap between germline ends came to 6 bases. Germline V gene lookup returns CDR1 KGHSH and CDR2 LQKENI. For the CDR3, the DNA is TGTGCCAGCTCAACGGGAAGCACAGATACGCAGTATTTT. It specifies CASSTGSTDTQYF.

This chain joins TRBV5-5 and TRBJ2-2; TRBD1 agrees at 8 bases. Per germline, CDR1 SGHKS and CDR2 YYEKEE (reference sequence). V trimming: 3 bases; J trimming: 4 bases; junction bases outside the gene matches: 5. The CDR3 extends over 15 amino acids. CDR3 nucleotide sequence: TGTGCCAGCAGCTGGACAGGGCCTCGCACCGGGGAGCTGTTTTTT. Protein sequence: CASSWTGPRTGELFF.

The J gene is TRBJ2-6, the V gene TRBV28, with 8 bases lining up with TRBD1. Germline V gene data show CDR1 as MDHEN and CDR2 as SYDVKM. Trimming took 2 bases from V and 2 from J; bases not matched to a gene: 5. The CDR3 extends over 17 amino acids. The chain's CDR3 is CASSLRQGAAGANVLTF. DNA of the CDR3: TGTGCCAGCAGTTTAAGGCAGGGGGCGGCTGGGGCCAACGTCCTGACTTTC.

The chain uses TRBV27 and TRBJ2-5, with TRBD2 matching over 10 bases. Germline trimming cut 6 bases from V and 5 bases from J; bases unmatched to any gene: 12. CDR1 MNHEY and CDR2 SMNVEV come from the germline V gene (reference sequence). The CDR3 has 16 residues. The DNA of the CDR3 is TGTGCCAGCAGCTCCCGACGGACTAGCGGCACTGAGACCCAGTACTTC. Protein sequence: CASSSRRTSGTETQYF.

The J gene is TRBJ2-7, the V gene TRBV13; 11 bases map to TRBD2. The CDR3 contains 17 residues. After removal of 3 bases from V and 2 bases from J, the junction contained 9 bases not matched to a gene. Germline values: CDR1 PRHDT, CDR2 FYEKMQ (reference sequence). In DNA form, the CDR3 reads TGTGCCAGCAGCTTGAGAAAAACTAGCGGGAGCACCTACGAGCAGTACTTC. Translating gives CASSLRKTSGSTYEQYF.

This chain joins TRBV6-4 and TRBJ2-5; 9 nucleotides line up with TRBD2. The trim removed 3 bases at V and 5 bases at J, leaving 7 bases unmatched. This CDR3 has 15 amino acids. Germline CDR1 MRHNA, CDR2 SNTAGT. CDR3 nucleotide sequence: TGTGCCAGCAGTGAATCAGCGGGAGGTGGGGAGACCCAGTACTTC. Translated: CASSESAGGGETQYF.

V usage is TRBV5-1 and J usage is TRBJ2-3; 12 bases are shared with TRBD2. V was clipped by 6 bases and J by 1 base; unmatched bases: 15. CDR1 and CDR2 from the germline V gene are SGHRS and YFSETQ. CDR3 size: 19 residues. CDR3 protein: CASTFLLAGGPVGTDTQYF. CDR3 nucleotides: TGCGCCAGCACCTTCCTGCTAGCGGGGGGGCCTGTAGGCACAGATACGCAGTATTTT.

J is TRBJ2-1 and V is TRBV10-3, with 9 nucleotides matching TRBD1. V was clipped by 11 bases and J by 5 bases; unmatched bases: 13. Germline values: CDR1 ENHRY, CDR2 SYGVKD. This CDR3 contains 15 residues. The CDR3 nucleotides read TGTGCCTCCCGGTCCACGGGACAGGGAAACAATGAGCAGTTCTTC. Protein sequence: CASRSTGQGNNEQFF.

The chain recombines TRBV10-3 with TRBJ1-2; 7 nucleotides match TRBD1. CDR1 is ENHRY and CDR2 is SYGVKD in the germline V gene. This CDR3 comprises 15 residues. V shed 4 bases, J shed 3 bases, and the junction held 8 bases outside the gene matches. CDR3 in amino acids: CAISGFEGADYGYTF. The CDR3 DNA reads TGTGCCATCAGTGGATTCGAGGGGGCTGACTATGGCTACACCTTC.